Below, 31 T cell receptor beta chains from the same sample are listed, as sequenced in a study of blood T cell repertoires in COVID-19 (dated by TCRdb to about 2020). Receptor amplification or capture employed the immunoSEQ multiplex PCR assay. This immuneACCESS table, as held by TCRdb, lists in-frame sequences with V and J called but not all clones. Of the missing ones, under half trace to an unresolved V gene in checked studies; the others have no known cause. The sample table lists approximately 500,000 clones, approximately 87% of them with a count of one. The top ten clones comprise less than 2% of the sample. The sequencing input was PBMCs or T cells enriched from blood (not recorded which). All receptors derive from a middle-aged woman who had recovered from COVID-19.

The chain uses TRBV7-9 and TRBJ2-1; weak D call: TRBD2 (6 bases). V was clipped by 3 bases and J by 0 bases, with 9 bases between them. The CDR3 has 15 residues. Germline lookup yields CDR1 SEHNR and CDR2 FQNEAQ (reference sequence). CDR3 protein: CASSLRDSSYNEQFF. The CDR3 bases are TGTGCCAGCAGCTTGCGGGATAGCTCCTACAATGAGCAGTTCTTC.

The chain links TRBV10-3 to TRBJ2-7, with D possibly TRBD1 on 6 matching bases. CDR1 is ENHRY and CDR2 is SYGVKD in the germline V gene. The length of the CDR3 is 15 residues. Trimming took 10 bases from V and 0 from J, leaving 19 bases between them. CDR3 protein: CATHTGTLSSYEQYF. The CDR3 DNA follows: TGTGCCACGCACACCGGGACACTTAGCTCCTACGAGCAGTACTTC.

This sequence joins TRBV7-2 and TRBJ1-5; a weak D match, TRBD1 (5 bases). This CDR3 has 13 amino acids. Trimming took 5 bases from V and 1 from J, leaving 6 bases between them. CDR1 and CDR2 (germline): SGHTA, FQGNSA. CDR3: CASSAGSNQPQHF. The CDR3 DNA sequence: TGTGCCAGCAGCGCAGGGAGCAATCAGCCCCAGCATTTT.

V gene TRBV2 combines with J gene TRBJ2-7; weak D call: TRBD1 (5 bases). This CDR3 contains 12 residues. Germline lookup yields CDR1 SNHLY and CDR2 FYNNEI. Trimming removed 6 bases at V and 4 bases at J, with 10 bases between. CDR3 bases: TGTGCCAGCAGCGTCGACAGATACGAGCAGTACTTC. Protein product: CASSVDRYEQYF.

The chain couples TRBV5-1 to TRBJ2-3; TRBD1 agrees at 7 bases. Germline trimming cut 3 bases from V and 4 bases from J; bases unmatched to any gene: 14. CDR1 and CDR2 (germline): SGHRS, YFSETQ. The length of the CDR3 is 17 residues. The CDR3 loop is CASSYSYRGTFPDTQYF. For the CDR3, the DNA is TGCGCCAGCAGCTACTCTTACAGGGGTACTTTCCCAGATACGCAGTATTTT.

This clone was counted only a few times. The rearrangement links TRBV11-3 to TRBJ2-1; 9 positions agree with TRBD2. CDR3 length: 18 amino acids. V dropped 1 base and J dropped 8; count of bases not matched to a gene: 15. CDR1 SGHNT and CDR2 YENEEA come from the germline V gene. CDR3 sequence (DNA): TGTGCCAGCAGCTTAGTAGTCCCCGGGACTAGCCGCTCGTATGAGCAGTTCTTC. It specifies CASSLVVPGTSRSYEQFF.

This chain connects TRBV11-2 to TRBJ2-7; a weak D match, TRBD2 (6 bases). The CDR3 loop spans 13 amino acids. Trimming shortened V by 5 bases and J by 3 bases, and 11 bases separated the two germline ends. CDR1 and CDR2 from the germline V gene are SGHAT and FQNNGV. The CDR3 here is CASSVTSSYEQYF. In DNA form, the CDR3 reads TGTGCCAGCAGCGTCACTAGCAGCTACGAGCAGTACTTC.

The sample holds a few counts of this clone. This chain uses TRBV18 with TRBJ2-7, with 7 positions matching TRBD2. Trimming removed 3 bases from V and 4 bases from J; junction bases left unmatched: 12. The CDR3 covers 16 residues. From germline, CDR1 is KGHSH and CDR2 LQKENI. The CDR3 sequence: CASSPTPTSSVYEQYF. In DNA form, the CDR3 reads TGTGCCAGCTCACCTACTCCGACTAGCTCGGTATACGAGCAGTACTTC. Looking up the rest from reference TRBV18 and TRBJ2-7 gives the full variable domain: NAGVMQNPRHLVRRRGQEARLRCSPMKGHSHVYWYRQLPEEGLKFMVYLQKENIIDESGMPKERFSAEFPKEGPSILRIQQVVRGDSAAYFCASSPTPTSSVYEQYFGPGTRLTVT.

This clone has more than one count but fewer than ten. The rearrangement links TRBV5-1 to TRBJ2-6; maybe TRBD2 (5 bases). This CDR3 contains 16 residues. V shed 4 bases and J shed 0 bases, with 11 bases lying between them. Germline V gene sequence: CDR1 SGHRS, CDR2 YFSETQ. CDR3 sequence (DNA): TGCGCCAGCAGCCAATCGGGGTTCTCTGGGGCCAACGTCCTGACTTTC. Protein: CASSQSGFSGANVLTF.

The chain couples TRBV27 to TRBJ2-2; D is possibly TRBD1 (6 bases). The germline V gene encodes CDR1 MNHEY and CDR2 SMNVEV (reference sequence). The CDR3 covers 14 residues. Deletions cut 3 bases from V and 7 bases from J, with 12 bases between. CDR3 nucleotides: TGTGCCAGCAGTTTGGCAGGGGCGGTCGGGGAGCTGTTTTTT. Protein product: CASSLAGAVGELFF.

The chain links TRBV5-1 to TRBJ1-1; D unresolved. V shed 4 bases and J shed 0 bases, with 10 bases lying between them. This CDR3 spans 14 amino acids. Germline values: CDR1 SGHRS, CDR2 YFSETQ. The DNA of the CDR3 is TGCGCCAGCAGCCTCCTGGCCCTGAACACTGAAGCTTTCTTT. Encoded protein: CASSLLALNTEAFF.

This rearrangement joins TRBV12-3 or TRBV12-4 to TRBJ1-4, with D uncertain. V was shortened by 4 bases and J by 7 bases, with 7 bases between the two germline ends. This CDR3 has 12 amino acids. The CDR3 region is CASSYWSEKLFF. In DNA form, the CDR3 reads TGTGCCAGCAGTTATTGGAGTGAAAAACTGTTTTTT.

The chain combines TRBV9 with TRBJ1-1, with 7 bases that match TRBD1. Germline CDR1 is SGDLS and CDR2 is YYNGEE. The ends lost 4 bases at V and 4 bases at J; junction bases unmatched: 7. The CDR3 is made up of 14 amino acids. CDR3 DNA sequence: TGTGCCAGCAGCCCCGACAGGGCTAGCACTGAAGCTTTCTTT. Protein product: CASSPDRASTEAFF.

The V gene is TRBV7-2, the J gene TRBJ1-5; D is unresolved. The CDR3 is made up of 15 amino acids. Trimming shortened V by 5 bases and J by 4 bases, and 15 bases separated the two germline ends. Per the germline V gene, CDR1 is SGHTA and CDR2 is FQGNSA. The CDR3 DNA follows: TGTGCCAGCAGCCGGTCCGGGGTTGGAAATCAGCCCCAGCATTTT. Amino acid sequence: CASSRSGVGNQPQHF.

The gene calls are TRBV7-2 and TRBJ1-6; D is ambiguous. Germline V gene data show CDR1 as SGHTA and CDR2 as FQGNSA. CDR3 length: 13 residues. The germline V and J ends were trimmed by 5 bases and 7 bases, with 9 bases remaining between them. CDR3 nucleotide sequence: TGTGCCAGCAGCGCAGGCGGGAATTCACCCCTCCACTTT. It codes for CASSAGGNSPLHF.

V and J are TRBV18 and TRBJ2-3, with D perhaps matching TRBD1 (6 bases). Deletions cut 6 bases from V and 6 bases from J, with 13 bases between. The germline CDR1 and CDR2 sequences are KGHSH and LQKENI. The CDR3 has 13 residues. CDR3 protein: CASSQGTGDTQYF. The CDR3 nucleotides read TGTGCCAGCTCCCAGGGGACGGGGGATACGCAGTATTTT.

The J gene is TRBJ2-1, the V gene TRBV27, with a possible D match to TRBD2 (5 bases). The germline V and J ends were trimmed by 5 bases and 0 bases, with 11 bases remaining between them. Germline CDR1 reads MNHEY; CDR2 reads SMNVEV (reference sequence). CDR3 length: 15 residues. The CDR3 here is CASSPLGSSYNEQFF. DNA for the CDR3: TGTGCCAGCAGTCCATTGGGGAGCTCCTACAATGAGCAGTTCTTC.

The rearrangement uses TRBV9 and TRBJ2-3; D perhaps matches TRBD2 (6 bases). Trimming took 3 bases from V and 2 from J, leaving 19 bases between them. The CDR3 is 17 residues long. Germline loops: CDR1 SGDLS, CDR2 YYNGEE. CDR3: CASSDIGVAGLTDTQYF. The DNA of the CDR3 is TGTGCCAGCAGCGACATCGGGGTGGCGGGACTCACAGATACGCAGTATTTT.

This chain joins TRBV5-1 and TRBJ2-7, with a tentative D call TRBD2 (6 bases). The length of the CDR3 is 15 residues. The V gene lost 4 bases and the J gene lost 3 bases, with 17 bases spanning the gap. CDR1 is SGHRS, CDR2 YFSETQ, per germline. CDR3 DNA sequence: TGCGCCAGCAGCCCGGCGGTGGGGGGTTTCTACGAGCAGTACTTC. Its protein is CASSPAVGGFYEQYF.

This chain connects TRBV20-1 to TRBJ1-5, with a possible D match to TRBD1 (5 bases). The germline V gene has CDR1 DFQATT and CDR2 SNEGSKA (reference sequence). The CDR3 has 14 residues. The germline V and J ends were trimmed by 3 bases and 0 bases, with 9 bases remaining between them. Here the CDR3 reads CSASRGGSNQPQHF. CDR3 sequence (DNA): TGCAGTGCTAGTCGGGGGGGTAGCAATCAGCCCCAGCATTTT.

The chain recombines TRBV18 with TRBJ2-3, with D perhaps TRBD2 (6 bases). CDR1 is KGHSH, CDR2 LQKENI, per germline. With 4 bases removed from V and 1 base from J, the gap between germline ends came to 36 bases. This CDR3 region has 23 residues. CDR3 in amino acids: CASSRRFLEVAETFPLGTDTQYF. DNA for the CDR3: TGTGCCAGCTCACGTCGGTTTTTAGAAGTAGCGGAAACTTTTCCCCTAGGCACAGATACGCAGTATTTT.

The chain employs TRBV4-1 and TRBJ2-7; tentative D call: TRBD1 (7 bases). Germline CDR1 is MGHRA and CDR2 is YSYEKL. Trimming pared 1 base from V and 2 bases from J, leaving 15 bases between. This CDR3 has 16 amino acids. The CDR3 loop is CASSQGVGRGAYEQYF. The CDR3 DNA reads TGCGCCAGCAGCCAAGGGGTGGGCAGGGGGGCCTACGAGCAGTACTTC.

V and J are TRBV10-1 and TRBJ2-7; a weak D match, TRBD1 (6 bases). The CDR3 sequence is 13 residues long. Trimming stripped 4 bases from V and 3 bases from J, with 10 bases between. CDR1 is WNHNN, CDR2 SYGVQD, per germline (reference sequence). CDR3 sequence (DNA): TGCGCCAGCAGTGCGGGGACAAGCTACGAGCAGTACTTC. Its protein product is CASSAGTSYEQYF.

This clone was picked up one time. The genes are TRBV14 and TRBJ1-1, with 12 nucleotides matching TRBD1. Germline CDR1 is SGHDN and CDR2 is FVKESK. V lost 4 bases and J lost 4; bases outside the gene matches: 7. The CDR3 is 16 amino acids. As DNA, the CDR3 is TGTGCCAGCAGCCCCGGGACAGGGGGCTGGGGCACTGAAGCTTTCTTT. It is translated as CASSPGTGGWGTEAFF.

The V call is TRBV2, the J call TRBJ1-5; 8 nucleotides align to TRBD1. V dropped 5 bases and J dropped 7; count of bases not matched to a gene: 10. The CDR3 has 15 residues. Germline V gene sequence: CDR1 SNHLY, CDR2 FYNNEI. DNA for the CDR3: TGTGCCAGCAGTTCCAACCCAGGGGGCGGACAGCCCCAGCATTTT. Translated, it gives CASSSNPGGGQPQHF.

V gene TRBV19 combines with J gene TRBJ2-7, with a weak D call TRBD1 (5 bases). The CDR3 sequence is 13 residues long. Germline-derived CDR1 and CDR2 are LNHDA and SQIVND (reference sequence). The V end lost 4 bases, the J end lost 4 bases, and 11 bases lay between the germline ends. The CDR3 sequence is CASSKTADYEQYF. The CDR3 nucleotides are TGTGCCAGTAGTAAGACAGCAGATTACGAGCAGTACTTC.

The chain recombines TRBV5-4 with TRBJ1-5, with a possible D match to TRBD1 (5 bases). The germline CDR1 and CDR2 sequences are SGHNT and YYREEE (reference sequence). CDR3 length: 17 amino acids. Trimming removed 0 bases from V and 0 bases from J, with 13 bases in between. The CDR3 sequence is CASSLVGPANSNQPQHF. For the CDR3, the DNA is TGTGCCAGCAGCTTGGTGGGGCCAGCTAATAGCAATCAGCCCCAGCATTTT. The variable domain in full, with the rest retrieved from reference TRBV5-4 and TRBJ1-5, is ETGVTQSPTHLIKTRGQQVTLRCSSQSGHNTVSWYQQALGQGPQFIFQYYREEENGRGNFPPRFSGLQFPNYSSELNVNALELDDSALYLCASSLVGPANSNQPQHFGDGTRLSIL.

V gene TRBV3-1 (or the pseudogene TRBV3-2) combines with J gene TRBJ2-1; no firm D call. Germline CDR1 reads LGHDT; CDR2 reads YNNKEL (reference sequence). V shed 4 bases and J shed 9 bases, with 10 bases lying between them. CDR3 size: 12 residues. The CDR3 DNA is TGTGCCAGCAGCCCCATGCCAGGTGAGCAGTTCTTC. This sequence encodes CASSPMPGEQFF.

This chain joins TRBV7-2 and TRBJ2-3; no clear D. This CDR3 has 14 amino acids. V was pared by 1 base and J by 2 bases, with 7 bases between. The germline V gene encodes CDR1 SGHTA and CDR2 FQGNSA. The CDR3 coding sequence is TGTGCCAGCAGCTTAGACTCTTTCACAGATACGCAGTATTTT. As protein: CASSLDSFTDTQYF.

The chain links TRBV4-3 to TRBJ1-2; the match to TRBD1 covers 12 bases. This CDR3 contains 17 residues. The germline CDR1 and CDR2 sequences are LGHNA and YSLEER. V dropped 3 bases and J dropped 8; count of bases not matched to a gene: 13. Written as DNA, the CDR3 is TGCGCCAGCAGCCAGAGGGACGCTGGAGGGACAGGGGGCGGCTACACCTTC. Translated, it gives CASSQRDAGGTGGGYTF.

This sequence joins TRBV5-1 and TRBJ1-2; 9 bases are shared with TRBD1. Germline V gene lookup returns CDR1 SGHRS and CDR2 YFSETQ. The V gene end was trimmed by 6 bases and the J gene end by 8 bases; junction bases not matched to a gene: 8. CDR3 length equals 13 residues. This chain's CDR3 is CASTGQGREGYTF. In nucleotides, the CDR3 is TGCGCCAGCACCGGACAGGGGAGGGAGGGCTACACCTTC.